This entry concerns a single T cell receptor (beta chain). Its target is not known. The sample belongs to a study of T-cell reconstitution after alpha-beta-depleted transplantation in children. The CDR3 covers 18 residues. Unique molecular identifiers were used to barcode this TCRbeta library. MiXCR was run by TCRdb on the PCR reads, yielding one entry per CDR3 protein. The sample consists of around 580,000 distinct CDR3 sequences, roughly 30% of them appearing once. General study findings and limits: It was newly produced T cells that mostly accounted for T-cell counts and diversity one year after transplant.

The genes are TRBV21-1 and TRBJ1-5; TRBD1 reflects the table's D call only, with no check against the DNA. TRBV21-1 is described as a pseudogene. The origin of this receptor is a boy younger than two with Wiskott-Aldrich syndrome, due to receive a stem cell transplant. Material: PBMCs, obtained before TCRalphabeta/CD19-depleted stem cell transplant. The CDR3 sequence is CASSKALQGRGELLPQHF. CDR3 sequence (DNA): TGTGCCAGCAGCAAAGCGCTCCAGGGTAGGGGGGAATTGCTGCCCCAGCATTTT.